Described below is a single TCR beta chain sequence and its context. CDR1 is SNHLY, CDR2 FYNNEI, per germline. V was clipped by 3 bases and J by 1 base, with 10 bases between them. The CDR3 sequence is 15 residues long. This sample is drawn from a study of control samples from healthy donors and cancer patients. The repertoire was sequenced with immunoSEQ multiplex PCR; TCRdb's copy has only in-frame clones and lacks some. The sample holds about 52,000 clones, 90% to 95% seen once. This chain joins TRBV2 and TRBJ1-3; no clear D gene. Sequenced material: blood. This clonotype originated in a man aged 25-45 years in good health. In nucleotides, the CDR3 is TGTGCCAGCAGTGATCAGAATAATTCTGGAAACACCATATATTTT. This sequence encodes CASSDQNNSGNTIYF.